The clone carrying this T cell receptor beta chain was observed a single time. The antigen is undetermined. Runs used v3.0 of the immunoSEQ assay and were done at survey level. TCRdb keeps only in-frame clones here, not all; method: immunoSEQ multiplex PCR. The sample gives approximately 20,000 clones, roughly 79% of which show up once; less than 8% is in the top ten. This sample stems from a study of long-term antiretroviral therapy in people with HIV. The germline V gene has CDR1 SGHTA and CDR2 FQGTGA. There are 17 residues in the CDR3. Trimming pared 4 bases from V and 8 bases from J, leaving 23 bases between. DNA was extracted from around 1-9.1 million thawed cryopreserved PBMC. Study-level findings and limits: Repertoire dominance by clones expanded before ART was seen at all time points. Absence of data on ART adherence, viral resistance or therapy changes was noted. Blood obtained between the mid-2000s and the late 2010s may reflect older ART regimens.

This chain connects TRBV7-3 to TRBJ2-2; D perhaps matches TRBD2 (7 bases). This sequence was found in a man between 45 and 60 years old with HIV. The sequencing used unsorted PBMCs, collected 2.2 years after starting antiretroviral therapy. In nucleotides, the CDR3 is TGTGCCAGCAGCTCCGGCATTGGCGGGGGCTCCTCTGGGGAGCTGTTTTTT. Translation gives CASSSGIGGGSSGELFF.